Listed below are T cell receptor beta chains from one sample, sequenced in a study of cytomegalovirus exposure and HLA in healthy donors. The repertoire was sequenced with immunoSEQ multiplex PCR; TCRdb's copy has only in-frame clones and lacks some. The sample lists about 130,000 clones; 70% to 85% were seen once. The sequencing input was PBMCs. These TCRs come from a man aged 45-65 years in good health and CMV-seronegative. Each CDR3 is given with its conserved first and last residue. Fields, in order: J gene, D gene, V gene, clone size, CDR3 DNA, CDR3 protein. D genes are given only for firm matches. Clone size, where shown, is once, few, many, or a class for clones that have expanded.

TRBJ2-2	TRBD1	TRBV19	NA	TGTGCCAGTAGTAGGGACAGGGGGCCCGGGGAGCTGTTTTTT	CASSRDRGPGELFF
TRBJ1-2	NA	TRBV19	NA	TGTGCCAGTAAGCACTCCTTCTATGGCTACACCTTC	CASKHSFYGYTF
TRBJ1-1	NA	TRBV7-2	NA	TGTGCCAGCAGCATAAAGCAGGGGTACACTGAAGCTTTCTTT	CASSIKQGYTEAFF
TRBJ2-3	TRBD1	TRBV5-8	NA	TGTGCCAGCAGCTTGGTTACGACAGGGGGATCTTTCAGCACAGATACGCAGTATTTT	CASSLVTTGGSFSTDTQYF
TRBJ2-7	TRBD2	TRBV19	NA	TGTGCCAGTAGCCACGGGACTATCTCCTACGAGCAGTACTTC	CASSHGTISYEQYF
TRBJ1-6	NA	TRBV19	NA	TGTGCCAGTACCCCGGGCGGGCATCTCCAGAGCTCCTATAATTCACCCCTCCACTTT	CASTPGGHLQSSYNSPLHF
TRBJ2-3	NA	TRBV5-1	NA	TGCGCCAGCAGCTTGACCAGTCAAAGGGAGGGGGCAGATACGCAGTATTTT	CASSLTSQREGADTQYF
TRBJ2-3	TRBD2	TRBV5-4	NA	TGTGCCAGCAGCCTGAAGCTAGCGGGGGGCACAGATACGCAGTATTTT	CASSLKLAGGTDTQYF
TRBJ2-2	TRBD1	TRBV9	NA	TGTGCCAGCAGCACAGAACGACAGGGGTTGGACACCGGGGAGCTGTTTTTT	CASSTERQGLDTGELFF
TRBJ1-2	NA	TRBV5-1	few	TGCGCCAGCAGCGCTCTAGACCCGTCTCAAGGCTACACCTTC	CASSALDPSQGYTF
TRBJ2-3	NA	TRBV5-1	NA	TGCGCCGGCAGCTTGGAGTGGGCGAATACGCAGTATTTT	CAGSLEWANTQYF
TRBJ2-5	TRBD2	TRBV9	NA	TGTGCCAGCAGCGCCCTGACTAGCGCCGGGGAGACCCAGTACTTC	CASSALTSAGETQYF
TRBJ2-7	NA	TRBV2	NA	TGTGCCAGCAGTGAAGGCGGGGCCCTCTACGAGCAGTACTTC	CASSEGGALYEQYF
TRBJ2-5	NA	TRBV13	NA	TGTGCCAGCAGCTTTAGTGAAGAGACCCAGTACTTC	CASSFSEETQYF
TRBJ2-5	NA	TRBV25-1	NA	TGTGCCAGCAGCACAGGGATTCAAGAGACCCAGTACTTC	CASSTGIQETQYF
TRBJ2-3	NA	TRBV30	NA	TGTGCCTGGAGTGTGGGGCTGGGCACAGATACGCAGTATTTT	CAWSVGLGTDTQYF
TRBJ2-7	NA	TRBV2	once	TGTGCCAGCAGTGAACTAGGCACCCGTTACGAGCAGTACTTC	CASSELGTRYEQYF
TRBJ2-2	NA	TRBV4-1	NA	TGCGCCAGCAGCCAAGAGTTTAGTTCGGCCGGGGAGCTGTTTTTT	CASSQEFSSAGELFF
TRBJ1-5	NA	TRBV7-9	NA	TGTTCCAGCAGCGCGCTTAGCAATCAGCCCCAGCATTTT	CSSSALSNQPQHF
TRBJ1-3	NA	TRBV19	NA	TGTGCCAGTACCACCGGGGGGCTACTGAACTCTGGAAACACCATATATTTT	CASTTGGLLNSGNTIYF
TRBJ1-2	NA	TRBV7-9	NA	TGTGCCAGCAACCACCCGGGGGTCCCAGGGGGCTACACCTTC	CASNHPGVPGGYTF
TRBJ1-6	NA	TRBV6-5	NA	TGTGCCAGCAGCCCTAGGGAGAGAAGGAATTCCCCCCTCCACTTT	CASSPRERRNSPLHF
TRBJ2-2	NA	TRBV13	NA	TGTGCCAGCAGCCCTTCGGGGTTGGGCACCGGGGAGCTGTTTTTT	CASSPSGLGTGELFF
TRBJ2-7	NA	TRBV5-1	NA	TGCGCCAGCAGCTTGGCATCCCACAGACATTACTACGAGCAGTACTTC	CASSLASHRHYYEQYF
TRBJ1-6	NA	TRBV10-1	NA	TGCGCCAGCAGCCCGGCAGGATCGGATTCACCCCTCCACTTT	CASSPAGSDSPLHF
TRBJ1-1	NA	TRBV5-1	few	TGCGCCAGCAGACCTACCGATGGCCGGGCTGAAGCTTTCTTT	CASRPTDGRAEAFF
TRBJ1-1	NA	TRBV18	NA	TGTGCCAGCTCACCACAGGGGGTGAACACTGAAGCTTTCTTT	CASSPQGVNTEAFF
TRBJ2-7	TRBD1	TRBV4-3	once	TGCGCCAGCAGCCAAGAGGGACAGAGCTACGAGCAGTACTTC	CASSQEGQSYEQYF
TRBJ1-2	NA	TRBV6-6	once	TGTGCCAGCAGTTTCGGAGGGGTAGGAGCTAACTATGGCTACACCTTC	CASSFGGVGANYGYTF
TRBJ1-5	NA	TRBV2	NA	TGTGCCAGCAGTGAATTCAGGCAGGGAAATCAGCCCCAGCATTTT	CASSEFRQGNQPQHF
TRBJ1-3	NA	TRBV5-4	NA	TGTGCCAGCAGCTTTACTGGGAGCTCTGGAAACACCATATATTTT	CASSFTGSSGNTIYF
TRBJ1-5	NA	TRBV18	NA	TGTGCCAGCTCACCGGAGACAGGAGTCAATCAGCCCCAGCATTTT	CASSPETGVNQPQHF
TRBJ2-1	TRBD2	TRBV9	NA	TGTGCCAGCAGCGTAGGCCTAGCGGGACTCAGCTCCTACAATGAGCAGTTCTTC	CASSVGLAGLSSYNEQFF
TRBJ1-5	TRBD1	TRBV7-8	NA	TGTGCCAGCAGCTTAGGGACAGGGGCGACAAATCAGCCCCAGCATTTT	CASSLGTGATNQPQHF
TRBJ2-2	NA	TRBV5-6	NA	TGTGCCAGCAGCTTGGGGAGTGGGGAGCTGTTTTTT	CASSLGSGELFF
TRBJ1-1	NA	TRBV7-2	NA	TGTGCCAGCAGCTTCAGGCTGAACACTGAAGCTTTCTTT	CASSFRLNTEAFF
TRBJ1-5	TRBD1	TRBV19	NA	TGTGCCAGTAGCCAGGACAGGGGGGTATTGCAGCCCCAGCATTTT	CASSQDRGVLQPQHF
TRBJ1-2	NA	TRBV7-9	NA	TGTGCCAGCAGCCCCTGGACAGCATATGGCTACACCTTC	CASSPWTAYGYTF
TRBJ1-3	NA	TRBV7-2	NA	TGTGCCAGCAGCGTTACCGGGACAAACTCTGGAAACACCATATATTTT	CASSVTGTNSGNTIYF
TRBJ1-4	TRBD1	TRBV6-5	NA	TGTGCCAGCAGTTGGGACAGGGTTAATGAAAAACTGTTTTTT	CASSWDRVNEKLFF
TRBJ2-1	TRBD1	TRBV9	NA	TGTGCCAGCAGCGTAGTAGGGGGCGACGGCAATGAGCAGTTCTTC	CASSVVGGDGNEQFF
TRBJ1-1	TRBD1	TRBV7-8	NA	TGTGCCAGCAGCCCACTGGACAGGGTAAGGACTGAAGCTTTCTTT	CASSPLDRVRTEAFF
TRBJ2-3	NA	TRBV7-8	NA	TGTGCCAGCAGCTTTGGCAGTTCCACAGATACGCAGTATTTT	CASSFGSSTDTQYF
TRBJ2-5	NA	TRBV2	NA	TGTGCCAGCAGTTATACGGGGGAGACCCAGTACTTC	CASSYTGETQYF
TRBJ2-5	TRBD2	TRBV4-2	NA	TGTGCCAGCAGCTCAAAGGGGCTAGCGGGGGAAGAGACCCAGTACTTC	CASSSKGLAGEETQYF
TRBJ2-7	TRBD1	TRBV6-1	NA	TGTGCCAGCAGTGAAGCCGGACAGGGGGGTGTGCAGTACTTC	CASSEAGQGGVQYF
TRBJ2-3	NA	TRBV4-1	NA	TGCGCCAGCAGTCAAGGGCCTCGGGGCACAGATACGCAGTATTTT	CASSQGPRGTDTQYF
TRBJ2-7	NA	TRBV2	once	TGTGCCAGCAGTATAACCACCTTTACAGGGCCGGACGAGCAGTACTTC	CASSITTFTGPDEQYF
TRBJ2-1	NA	TRBV7-9	NA	TGTGCCAGCAGCTACTTGGGGGGCTCCTACAATGAGCAGTTCTTC	CASSYLGGSYNEQFF